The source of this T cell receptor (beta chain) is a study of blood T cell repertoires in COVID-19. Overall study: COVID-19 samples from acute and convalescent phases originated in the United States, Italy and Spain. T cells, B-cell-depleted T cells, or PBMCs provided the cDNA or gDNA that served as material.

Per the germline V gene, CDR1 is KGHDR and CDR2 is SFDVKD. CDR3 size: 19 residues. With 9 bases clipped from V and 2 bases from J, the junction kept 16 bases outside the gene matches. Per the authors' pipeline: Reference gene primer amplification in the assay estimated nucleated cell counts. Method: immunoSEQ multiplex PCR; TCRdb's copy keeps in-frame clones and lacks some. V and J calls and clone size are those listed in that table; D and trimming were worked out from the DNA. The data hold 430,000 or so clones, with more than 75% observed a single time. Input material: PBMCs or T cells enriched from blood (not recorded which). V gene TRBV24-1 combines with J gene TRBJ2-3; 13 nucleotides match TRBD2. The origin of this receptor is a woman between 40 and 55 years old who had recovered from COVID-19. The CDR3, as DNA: TGTGCCACCCAACGCGGGACTAGCGGGACTGAGCGTTTCACAGATACGCAGTATTTT. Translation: CATQRGTSGTERFTDTQYF.